This record covers a single TCR beta chain. This clonotype was counted only a few times. Its antigen specificity is not known. Qualities for individual bases were not recorded, and no much larger clone is one base off. The hyperthyroidism patients were between 18 and 65 years old and newly diagnosed, with a disease duration of less than 2 months. Any patient with an uncontrolled infection, another autoimmune disease, pregnancy or lactation was excluded. Diagnoses were based on clinical symptoms, serum thyroxine and TRAb, thyroid ultrasound and orbital computed tomography. For progressor patients, blood was drawn at the first diagnosis of hyperthyroidism, before any ophthalmopathy symptoms had appeared. PBMCs were isolated from 7.5 to 10 ml of fresh peripheral blood by Ficoll-Paque density gradient centrifugation. Progressor patients were defined as those initially diagnosed with Graves' hyperthyroidism in whom ophthalmopathy developed during follow-up. Trizol reagent was used to extract total RNA, and RNA quality was then checked on an Agilent 2100 Bioanalyzer.

Amplification of TCR beta CDR3 regions was carried out from RNA transcripts. For the first round of RT-PCR on the TCR CDR3, the HTBI primer set was used together with the Qiagen OneStep RT-PCR kit. A second multiplex PCR round built the libraries, followed by size selection and purification. Libraries were sequenced paired-end with 100 bp reads on an Illumina HiSeq2000. In the authors' own workflow: SOAPnuke was used to process the raw data, throwing out any read that contained adapters or uncalled bases, had a mean Phred below 15, or lacked an exact constant-primer or identifier match. COPE v1.2.5 was used to merge high-quality paired reads, and clonotypes were defined as unique nucleotide sequences. Clonotypes were aligned to IMGT TRBV, TRBD and TRBJ reference segments using MiTCR v1.1. The analysis was restricted to V-J combinations with a frequency above 0.0001, which together covered 98% to 99.2% of the repertoires. The TCS score was defined as F50 (clonal expansion) divided by E x V (chaos), with BLOSUM62-based TCRdist calculated between CDR3 peptides within each V-J. Welch's t-statistics and random forest reduced 500 to 650 V-J features to around 14, which were used in a naive Bayes classifier (R e1071). TCRdb trimmed public reads at Q25 via fastp, called clones via MiXCR and kept in-frame beta chains. Identical CDR3 proteins give one entry, which carries the most common genes and DNA. V and J calls and clone size were set by TCRdb, not the authors. The sample table lists approximately 400,000 distinct CDR3 sequences, more than 15% of them with a count of one. Clones ranked in the top ten supply 28% of the sample.

The sample originates from a study of T cells in Graves' hyperthyroidism and ophthalmopathy (dated by TCRdb to the late 2010s). For the wider study: Peripheral blood was collected at initial diagnosis, before any treatment. TCR V-J signatures able to tell the groups apart were searched for in a discovery cohort of 95 or so patients, of whom 43 had Graves' ophthalmopathy and under 65 had stable Graves' hyperthyroidism. An independent validation cohort of around 19 hyperthyroidism patients and more than 15 patients who later progressed to ophthalmopathy tested prospective prediction of ophthalmopathy. The roughly 99 discovery patients were divided at random into training and test sets in a 7:3 ratio. In addition, the study compared T-cell repertoires in thyroid tissue and in blood from several Graves' hyperthyroidism patients. After sampling, hyperthyroidism patients received methimazole starting at 30 mg daily, and ophthalmopathy patients received high-dose intravenous methylprednisolone. TCR Vbeta CDR3 sequencing of 120 to 150 peripheral blood samples (about 45 ophthalmopathy, about 75 hyperthyroidism and 17 progressor patients) is reported in the paper. The paper's findings and limits, for the study overall: In validation, progression to ophthalmopathy was predicted by the model with 55% to 71% sensitivity and around 75% specificity, a median of roughly 6 months before onset. In cross-validation, a model built on a 13 V-J signature told ophthalmopathy apart from stable hyperthyroidism with approximately 90% sensitivity and roughly 81% specificity, and in testing the same model reached 80%/75%. Sample size was not statistically predetermined, and blinding of investigators to group allocation was not performed. Most expanded thyroid clonotypes (frequency above 0.001) were also detected in blood, suggesting blood repertoires may reflect thyroid immune responses.

Reading from cysteine to phenylalanine, the CDR3 counts 13 amino acids. Only the CDR3 region is kept as DNA, spanning 39 bases read in frame from base 1. Trimming costs V 0 bases and J 5 bases, and their ends lie 8 bases apart. In the germline V gene, CDR1 corresponds to SGHRS and CDR2 to YFSETQ. The receptor's source is a woman between 18 and 30 years old with Graves' hyperthyroidism that later progressed to Graves' ophthalmopathy. The chain links TRBV5-1 with TRBJ1-1; tentative D gene TRBD1, with 6 bases matching. Sequenced input: blood. The CDR3 reads CASSLDQGTEAFF. In nucleotide form, the sequence is TGCGCCAGCAGCTTGGACCAGGGGACTGAAGCTTTCTTT.